These 32 T cell receptor beta chains were sequenced from one sample in a study of blood T cell repertoires in COVID-19. Profiled with immunoSEQ multiplex PCR; TCRdb holds only in-frame clones, not every one. In the table there are about 240,000 clones, roughly 83% of which are singletons. Input material: peripheral blood. Receptors were obtained from a woman over 75 with acute or convalescent COVID-19.

V is TRBV7-2 and J is TRBJ1-3; no reliable D call. The CDR3 length is 16 residues. Germline CDR1 is SGHTA and CDR2 is FQGNSA. Deletions cut 0 bases from V and 0 bases from J, with 9 bases between. The CDR3 DNA sequence: TGTGCCAGCAGCTTAGCGGCAGGCTACTCTGGAAACACCATATATTTT. It codes for CASSLAAGYSGNTIYF.

Here the CDR3 reads CASSYAGGPRSDTQYF. CDR3 DNA: TGTGCCAGCTCGTACGCAGGGGGCCCAAGGTCAGATACGCAGTATTTT. The chain has TRBV2 and TRBJ2-3, with 8 bases fitting TRBD1. Trimming took 8 bases from V and 4 from J; bases not matched to a gene: 14. The CDR3 sequence is 16 residues long. The germline V gene encodes CDR1 SNHLY and CDR2 FYNNEI.

The V gene is TRBV5-1, the J gene TRBJ1-4; D is undetermined. The CDR3 consists of 15 residues. The germline V gene has CDR1 SGHRS and CDR2 YFSETQ. With 2 bases removed from V and 9 bases from J, the gap between germline ends came to 17 bases. CDR3 in DNA: TGCGCCAGCAGCTTAATCGCGGCAGAGAATAAAAAACTGTTTTTT. Encoded protein: CASSLIAAENKKLFF.

The gene calls are TRBV11-2 and TRBJ1-4; perhaps TRBD1 as D (5 bases). The V gene lost 5 bases and the J gene lost 0 bases, with 13 bases spanning the gap. This CDR3 comprises 16 residues. The germline CDR1 and CDR2 sequences are SGHAT and FQNNGV. CDR3 residues: CASSRRGGATNEKLFF. CDR3 nucleotides: TGTGCCAGCAGCCGAAGGGGCGGGGCAACTAATGAAAAACTGTTTTTT.

This sequence joins TRBV15 and TRBJ2-7; tentatively, D is TRBD2 (5 bases). V was shortened by 0 bases and J by 0 bases, with 12 bases between the two germline ends. CDR1 is LNHNV, CDR2 YYDKDF, per germline (reference sequence). The CDR3 has 16 amino acids. CDR3 sequence: CATSRDGRASSYEQYF. CDR3 nucleotide sequence: TGTGCCACCAGCAGAGACGGGCGGGCGAGCTCCTACGAGCAGTACTTC.

The rearrangement joins TRBV28 to TRBJ2-7, with 12 bases aligning to TRBD2. This CDR3 contains 16 residues. Germline lookup yields CDR1 MDHEN and CDR2 SYDVKM. The V and J ends lost 6 bases and 2 bases, in that order; junction bases with no gene match: 8. CDR3 DNA sequence: TGTGCCAGCAGGCCGAGGACTAGCGGGGCCACCTACGAGCAGTACTTC. This encodes CASRPRTSGATYEQYF.

V gene TRBV3-1 (or the pseudogene TRBV3-2) combines with J gene TRBJ2-1; TRBD2 aligns across 9 bases. Trimming removed 4 bases from V and 0 bases from J; junction bases left unmatched: 10. Per germline, CDR1 LGHDT and CDR2 YNNKEL (reference sequence). The CDR3 runs to 18 residues. CDR3 region: CASSRIAGATSSYNEQFF. The CDR3 bases are TGTGCCAGCAGCCGAATAGCGGGGGCCACCTCCTCCTACAATGAGCAGTTCTTC.

The V gene is TRBV29-1, the J gene TRBJ1-2; D is ambiguous. CDR3 length: 13 residues. V dropped 1 base and J dropped 4 bases, with 10 bases sitting between them. CDR1 is SQVTM and CDR2 is ANQGSEA in the germline V gene. The CDR3 region is CSVEGLQLYGYTF. The CDR3 DNA sequence: TGCAGCGTTGAAGGGCTACAGCTCTATGGCTACACCTTC.

At least ten counts were recorded for this clone. The chain links TRBV3-1 (or the pseudogene TRBV3-2) to TRBJ1-3; TRBD1 matches 7 bases. The CDR3 runs 14 residues. The trim removed 6 bases at V and 4 bases at J, leaving 6 bases unmatched. From germline, CDR1 is LGHDT and CDR2 YNNKEL (reference sequence). CDR3 loop: CASSKKQGGNTIYF. The CDR3 coding sequence is TGTGCCAGCAGTAAAAAACAGGGGGGAAACACCATATATTTT.

This chain uses TRBV7-9 with TRBJ2-1; D uncertain. From germline, CDR1 is SEHNR and CDR2 FQNEAQ (reference sequence). This CDR3 region has 11 residues. The V end was cut by 5 bases, the J end by 8 bases, with 7 bases between. The CDR3 DNA reads as TGTGCCAGCAGCCAGGCCCATGAGCAGTTCTTC. Encoded protein: CASSQAHEQFF. Full variable domain (missing parts from reference TRBV7-9 and TRBJ2-1): DTGVSQNPRHKITKRGQNVTFRCDPISEHNRLYWYRQTLGQGPEFLTYFQNEAQLEKSRLLSDRFSAERPKGSFSTLEIQRTEQGDSAMYLCASSQAHEQFFGPGTRLTVL.

In regard to this clone: Other DNA sequences in this sample translate to the same CDR3. This rearrangement joins TRBV6-5 to TRBJ2-2, with a tentative D call TRBD2 (7 bases). The CDR3 has 15 residues. Between the trimmed V and J ends, which lost 8 bases and 2 bases, there was a span of 15 bases. Germline CDR1 is MNHEY and CDR2 is SVGAGI. The CDR3 DNA sequence: TGTGCCAGCTCCAGGGGAGGGGCTAACACCGGGGAGCTGTTTTTT. Its protein is CASSRGGANTGELFF.

This clone was detected once. The chain uses TRBV18 and TRBJ1-1; 8 positions match TRBD1. The trim removed 3 bases at V and 1 base at J, leaving 4 bases unmatched. From germline, CDR1 is KGHSH and CDR2 LQKENI. This CDR3 has 15 amino acids. CDR3 nucleotide sequence: TGTGCCAGCTCACCTTCCGGGACAGGGAACACTGAAGCTTTCTTT. This sequence encodes CASSPSGTGNTEAFF. Full variable domain (remainder filled in from reference TRBV18 and TRBJ1-1): NAGVMQNPRHLVRRRGQEARLRCSPMKGHSHVYWYRQLPEEGLKFMVYLQKENIIDESGMPKERFSAEFPKEGPSILRIQQVVRGDSAAYFCASSPSGTGNTEAFFGQGTRLTVV.

The chain carries TRBV5-1 and TRBJ2-7; D is unclear. Trimming shortened V by 3 bases and J by 2 bases, and 9 bases separated the two germline ends. CDR1 is SGHRS, CDR2 YFSETQ, per germline. The CDR3 loop spans 13 amino acids. CDR3 in amino acids: CASSYSEPYEQYF. The CDR3 nucleotides read TGCGCCAGCAGCTACTCCGAACCCTACGAGCAGTACTTC.

This clone was seen a handful of times. At the DNA level, this CDR3 is encoded by other sequences in the same sample as well. CDR3 loop: CASSRDRETQYF. The CDR3 DNA sequence: TGTGCCAGCAGCCGGGACAGAGAGACCCAGTACTTC. The V gene is TRBV5-4, the J gene TRBJ2-5; 7 positions agree with TRBD1. V dropped 4 bases and J dropped 4; count of bases not matched to a gene: 1. CDR1 is SGHNT, CDR2 YYREEE, per germline (reference sequence). The CDR3 extends over 12 amino acids.

CDR3 region: CASSLWVQGNGYTF. CDR3 coding DNA: TGTGCCAGCAGTTTATGGGTACAGGGGAATGGCTACACCTTC. The V and J genes are TRBV28 and TRBJ1-2, with 7 bases aligning to TRBD1. Germline trimming cut 0 bases from V and 6 bases from J; bases unmatched to any gene: 4. Germline assignment: CDR1 MDHEN and CDR2 SYDVKM. This CDR3 is 14 amino acids long.

The chain uses TRBV9 and TRBJ1-4, with TRBD1 matching over 10 bases. The CDR3 spans 15 residues. Germline V gives CDR1 SGDLS, CDR2 YYNGEE. V lost 4 bases and J lost 4; bases outside the gene matches: 4. CDR3 amino acids: CASSRTGGLNEKLFF. CDR3 coding DNA: TGTGCCAGCAGCCGGACAGGGGGGCTTAATGAAAAACTGTTTTTT. The full variable domain, rest sourced from reference TRBV9 and TRBJ1-4, is DSGVTQTPKHLITATGQRVTLRCSPRSGDLSVYWYQQSLDQGLQFLIQYYNGEERAKGNILERFSAQQFPDLHSELNLSSLELGDSALYFCASSRTGGLNEKLFFGSGTQLSVL.

The V call is TRBV2, the J call TRBJ1-4, with D unclear. Germline V CDR1 and CDR2: SNHLY, FYNNEI. Trimming took off 6 bases at V and 0 bases at J, with 11 bases between the two ends. The CDR3 is made up of 15 amino acids. The CDR3 sequence is CASSSSPATNEKLFF. CDR3 in DNA: TGTGCCAGCAGCTCGTCCCCCGCAACTAATGAAAAACTGTTTTTT.

In this sample, this clone turned up many times. The rearrangement joins TRBV7-9 to TRBJ1-5; 10 nucleotides align to TRBD1. Trimming took 3 bases from V and 6 from J; bases not matched to a gene: 8. The CDR3 covers 16 residues. The V gene's germline CDR1 is SEHNR and CDR2 FQNEAQ (reference sequence). In DNA form, the CDR3 reads TGTGCCAGCAGCTTGGGGTTGGGGGACAGGGGTCAGCCCCAGCATTTT. Protein: CASSLGLGDRGQPQHF.

CDR3: CASSLEGSGNTIYF. The CDR3 nucleotides read TGTGCCAGCAGCCTGGAGGGGTCTGGAAACACCATATATTTT. This sequence joins TRBV7-8 and TRBJ1-3; TRBD1 might be the D (5 bases). Trimming removed 5 bases at V and 1 base at J, with 9 bases between. CDR1 is SGHVS and CDR2 is FQNEAQ in the germline V gene. CDR3 length equals 14 residues.

The chain recombines TRBV10-3 with TRBJ1-6; 10 nucleotides match TRBD1. The CDR3 sequence is 16 residues long. Germline CDR1 is ENHRY and CDR2 is SYGVKD. V lost 5 bases, J lost 7 bases, and 8 bases stayed unmatched. CDR3 in DNA: TGTGCCATCAGTAAAGGGACAGGGGACCCCAATTCACCCCTCCACTTT. As protein: CAISKGTGDPNSPLHF.

The table lists this clone with a count of one. The genes are TRBV12-3 or TRBV12-4 and TRBJ2-6; D gene ambiguous. The CDR3 has 13 residues. The V end lost 6 bases, the J end lost 1 base, and 4 bases lay between the germline ends. The CDR3 region has the DNA TGTGCCAGCAGCGTGTCTGGGGCCAACGTCCTGACTTTC. It specifies CASSVSGANVLTF.

The chain has TRBV29-1 and TRBJ1-3, with D unresolved. The CDR3 sequence is 12 residues long. The V end was cut by 3 bases, the J end by 8 bases, with 11 bases between. Germline CDR1 and CDR2: SQVTM and ANQGSEA. CDR3 amino acids: CSVDWRADTIYF. CDR3 coding DNA: TGCAGCGTTGACTGGAGAGCGGACACCATATATTTT.

This chain connects TRBV27 to TRBJ2-7; TRBD1 aligns across 9 bases. This CDR3 comprises 13 residues. Germline trimming cut 5 bases from V and 6 bases from J; bases unmatched to any gene: 5. Germline values: CDR1 MNHEY, CDR2 SMNVEV (reference sequence). The CDR3 DNA sequence: TGTGCCAGCAGTGCACAGGGGGCCGGCGAGCAGTACTTC. As protein: CASSAQGAGEQYF.

The chain couples TRBV11-2 to TRBJ1-6; D remains unclear. Germline V gene lookup returns CDR1 SGHAT and CDR2 FQNNGV. Trimming removed 5 bases from V and 10 bases from J, with 15 bases in between. The CDR3 contains 14 residues. The CDR3 region has the DNA TGTGCCAGCAGCGACTTCCGCCGGGAATCACCCCTCCACTTT. As protein: CASSDFRRESPLHF. Full variable domain (outside the CDR3, taken from reference TRBV11-2 and TRBJ1-6): EAGVAQSPRYKIIEKRQSVAFWCNPISGHATLYWYQQILGQGPKLLIQFQNNGVVDDSQLPKDRFSAERLKGVDSTLKIQPAKLEDSAVYLCASSDFRRESPLHFGNGTRLTVT.

V usage is TRBV18 and J usage is TRBJ1-5, with D hard to call. V was cut by 0 bases and J by 7 bases, with 7 bases left in between. Germline CDR1 KGHSH, CDR2 LQKENI. The CDR3 contains 13 residues. For the CDR3, the DNA is TGTGCCAGCTCACCACCCGGCGGACAGCCCCAGCATTTT. Its protein product is CASSPPGGQPQHF. Based on the CDR3 plus reference TRBV18 and TRBJ1-5, the full variable domain is NAGVMQNPRHLVRRRGQEARLRCSPMKGHSHVYWYRQLPEEGLKFMVYLQKENIIDESGMPKERFSAEFPKEGPSILRIQQVVRGDSAAYFCASSPPGGQPQHFGDGTRLSIL.

The chain links TRBV9 to TRBJ2-2; D is perhaps TRBD2 (7 bases). V lost 4 bases and J 0 bases, leaving 16 bases between the germline ends. The V gene's germline CDR1 is SGDLS and CDR2 YYNGEE. This CDR3 comprises 17 residues. CDR3 amino acids: CASSSQGGGPNTGELFF. The CDR3 bases are TGTGCCAGCAGCTCGCAAGGCGGGGGCCCGAACACCGGGGAGCTGTTTTTT.

The rearrangement links TRBV6-6 to TRBJ2-7; possibly TRBD2 for D (5 bases). Germline assignment: CDR1 MNHNY and CDR2 SVGAGI (reference sequence). V was cut by 4 bases and J by 10 bases, with 17 bases left in between. The CDR3 has 13 residues. CDR3 in amino acids: CASSSGIMLGQYF. In nucleotides, the CDR3 is TGTGCCAGCAGTTCCGGGATCATGCTGGGACAGTACTTC.

The CDR3 nucleotides read TGCGCCAGCAGCTTAGGACAAAATGAAAAACTGTTTTTT. Amino acids: CASSLGQNEKLFF. This chain joins TRBV5-1 and TRBJ1-4; D is perhaps TRBD1 (5 bases). The CDR3 has 13 amino acids. Germline assignment: CDR1 SGHRS and CDR2 YFSETQ. V dropped 2 bases and J dropped 5 bases, with 7 bases sitting between them.

DNA for the CDR3: TGTGCCAGCAGTAAGCAGGGTGGCGGCTACACCTTC. Its translation: CASSKQGGGYTF. This chain connects TRBV6-2 or TRBV6-3 to TRBJ1-2; D is perhaps TRBD1 (5 bases). Germline V CDR1 and CDR2: MNHEY, SVGEGT. There are 12 residues in the CDR3. V dropped 5 bases and J dropped 8 bases, with 12 bases sitting between them.

The table lists this clone with a count of one. The rearrangement uses TRBV4-1 and TRBJ2-2; D might be TRBD2 (5 bases). V was trimmed by 3 bases and J by 4 bases, leaving 12 bases between them. Germline loops: CDR1 MGHRA, CDR2 YSYEKL. This CDR3 contains 15 residues. The CDR3 sequence is CASSHRDLFTGELFF. The CDR3 nucleotides read TGCGCCAGCAGCCACCGGGATCTATTCACCGGGGAGCTGTTTTTT.

The V gene is TRBV3-1 (or the pseudogene TRBV3-2), the J gene TRBJ1-2; weak D call: TRBD1 (5 bases). V was shortened by 4 bases and J by 7 bases, with 13 bases between the two germline ends. CDR3 size: 13 residues. Per the germline V gene, CDR1 is LGHDT and CDR2 is YNNKEL (reference sequence). The CDR3 DNA is TGTGCCAGCAGCCTGCGGGGGGGGATTGGCTACACCTTC. Translating it yields CASSLRGGIGYTF.

J is TRBJ1-6 and V is TRBV6-6, with TRBD1 identical over 7 bases. The CDR3 consists of 14 residues. Trimming at V came to 5 bases and at J to 8 bases, leaving 6 bases not matched to a gene. Germline V gene data show CDR1 as MNHNY and CDR2 as SVGAGI (reference sequence). The CDR3 protein is CASSRTGSYSPLHF. Written as DNA, the CDR3 is TGTGCCAGCAGTCGGACAGGAAGTTATTCACCCCTCCACTTT.